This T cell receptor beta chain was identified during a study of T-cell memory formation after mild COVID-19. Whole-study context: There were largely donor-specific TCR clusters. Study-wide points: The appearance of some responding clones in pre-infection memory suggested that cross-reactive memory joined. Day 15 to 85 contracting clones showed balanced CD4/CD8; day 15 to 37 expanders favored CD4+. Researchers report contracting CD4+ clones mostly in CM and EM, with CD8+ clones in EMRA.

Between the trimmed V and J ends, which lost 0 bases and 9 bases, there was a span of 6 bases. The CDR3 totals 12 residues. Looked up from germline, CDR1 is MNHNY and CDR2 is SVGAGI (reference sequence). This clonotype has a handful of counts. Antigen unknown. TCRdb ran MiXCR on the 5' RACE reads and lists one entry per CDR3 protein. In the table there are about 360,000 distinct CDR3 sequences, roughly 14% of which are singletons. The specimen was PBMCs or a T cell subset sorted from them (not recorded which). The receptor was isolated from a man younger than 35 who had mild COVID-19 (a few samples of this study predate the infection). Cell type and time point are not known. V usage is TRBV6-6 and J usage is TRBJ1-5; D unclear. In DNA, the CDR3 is TGTGCCAGCAGTTACTCAGAGGGGCCCCAGCATTTT. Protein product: CASSYSEGPQHF.